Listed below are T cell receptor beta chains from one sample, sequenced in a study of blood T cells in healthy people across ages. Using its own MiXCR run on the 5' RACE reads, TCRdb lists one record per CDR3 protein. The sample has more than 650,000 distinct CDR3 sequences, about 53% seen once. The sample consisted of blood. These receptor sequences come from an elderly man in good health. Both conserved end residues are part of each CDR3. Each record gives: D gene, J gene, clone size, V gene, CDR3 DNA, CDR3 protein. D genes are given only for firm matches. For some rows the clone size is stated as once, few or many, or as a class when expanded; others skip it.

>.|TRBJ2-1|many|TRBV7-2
TGTGCCAGCAGCCACGGACAGTTCAATGAGCAGTTCTTC
CASSHGQFNEQFF
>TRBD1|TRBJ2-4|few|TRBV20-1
TGCAGTGCTAGGGGGATTGACAGGGTAGGAGCCAAAAACATTCAGTACTTC
CSARGIDRVGAKNIQYF
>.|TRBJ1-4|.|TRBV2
TGTGCCAGCAGTGAAGGAACAGTCGAAGGAAAACTGTTTTTT
CASSEGTVEGKLFF
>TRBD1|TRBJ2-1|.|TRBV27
TGTGCCAGCAGTCCAGGGGGACAAGGCCGGATTGGGAACAATGAGCAGTTCTTC
CASSPGGQGRIGNNEQFF
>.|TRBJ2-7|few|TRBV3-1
TGTGCCAGCAGCCCCCTTCTGGCAGGAAGCTCCTACGAGCAGTACTTC
CASSPLLAGSSYEQYF
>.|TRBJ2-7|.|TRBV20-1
TGCAGTGCTGCCGGGAAAGAGGGAGAGACCTACGAGCAGTACTTC
CSAAGKEGETYEQYF
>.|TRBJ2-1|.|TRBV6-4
TGTGCCAGCAGCATCGGACCCTACAATGAGCAGTTCTTC
CASSIGPYNEQFF
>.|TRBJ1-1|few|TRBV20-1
TGCAGTGCTAGGGGGACAACAAGGACTGAAGCTTTCTTT
CSARGTTRTEAFF
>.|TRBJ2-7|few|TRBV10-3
TGTGCCATCAGTGCGGAGACAGGTTCCTACGAGCAGTACTTC
CAISAETGSYEQYF
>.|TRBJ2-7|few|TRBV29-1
TGCAGCTTTCGGGACCCGTACTCCTACGAGCAGTACTTC
CSFRDPYSYEQYF
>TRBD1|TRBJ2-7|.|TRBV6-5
TGTGCCAGCAGGAGAGCAGGGGGCCTCTCCTACGAGCAGTACTTC
CASRRAGGLSYEQYF
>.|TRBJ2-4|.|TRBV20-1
TGCAGTGCTAGGTGGGGGTCGGCCAAAAACATTCAGTACTTC
CSARWGSAKNIQYF
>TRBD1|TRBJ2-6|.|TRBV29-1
TGCAGCGTTGAACCCCGCCGGGACAGAAAATCCGGGGCCAACGTCCTGACTTTC
CSVEPRRDRKSGANVLTF
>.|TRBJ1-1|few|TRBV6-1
TGTGCCAGCAGTGCAAAGACCTCAGACGACACTGAAGCTTTCTTT
CASSAKTSDDTEAFF
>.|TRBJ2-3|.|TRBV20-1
TGCAGTGCGATTAGTGAGGGGGGAGCAGATACGCAGTATTTT
CSAISEGGADTQYF
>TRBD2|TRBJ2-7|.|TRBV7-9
TGTGCCAGCAGCTCAAGCGGGGTGACACTCTACGAGCAGTACTTC
CASSSSGVTLYEQYF
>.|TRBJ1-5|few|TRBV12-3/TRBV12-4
TGTGCCAGCAGTTTCTTTCGCCCCGATAGCAATCAGCCCCAGCATTTT
CASSFFRPDSNQPQHF